The 22 T cell receptor beta chains reported below all come from one sample, sequenced in a study of response to subunit inactivated influenza vaccine. MiXCR, applied by TCRdb to the RT-PCR reads, yields one record per CDR3 protein. The sample has more than 700,000 distinct CDR3 sequences, about 20% seen once. The material was PBMCs from blood, obtained roughly 5 days after vaccination. Receptors were obtained from a middle-aged man who received an inactivated influenza vaccine.

The rearrangement uses TRBV4-3 and TRBJ2-7, with D tentatively TRBD2 (6 bases). Germline V CDR1 and CDR2: LGHNA, YSLEER. V was cut by 0 bases and J by 3 bases, with 12 bases left in between. This CDR3 has 15 residues. In DNA form, the CDR3 reads TGCGCCAGCAGCCAAGATCAGCGGGCGGGCTACGAGCAGTACTTC. It yields the protein CASSQDQRAGYEQYF.

The sample holds a few counts of this clonotype. The gene calls are TRBV5-1 and TRBJ1-6; perhaps TRBD1 as D (5 bases). The CDR3 has 14 amino acids. The V end lost 2 bases, the J end lost 8 bases, and 11 bases lay between the germline ends. The germline V gene has CDR1 SGHRS and CDR2 YFSETQ. The CDR3 sequence: CASSFDSRDSPLHF. The CDR3 nucleotides read TGCGCCAGCAGCTTTGACAGCAGGGATTCACCCCTCCACTTT. The full variable domain, in which reference TRBV5-1 and TRBJ1-6 provide the parts outside the CDR3, is KAGVTQTPRYLIKTRGQQVTLSCSPISGHRSVSWYQQTPGQGLQFLFEYFSETQRNKGNFPGRFSGRQFSNSRSEMNVSTLELGDSALYLCASSFDSRDSPLHFGNGTRLTVT.

This clonotype was counted ten times or more. The rearrangement links TRBV6-1 to TRBJ2-7, with D tentatively TRBD1 (6 bases). The germline CDR1 and CDR2 sequences are MNHNS and SASEGT. Deletions cut 6 bases from V and 2 bases from J, with 17 bases between. The CDR3 consists of 15 residues. This chain's CDR3 is CASRSGRGLTYEQYF. The CDR3 bases are TGTGCCAGCAGGTCCGGCAGGGGCCTAACCTACGAGCAGTACTTC.

The sample holds a few counts of this clonotype. This chain uses TRBV20-1 with TRBJ2-5; D ambiguous. The CDR3 covers 12 residues. Germline V CDR1 and CDR2: DFQATT, SNEGSKA (reference sequence). Trimming left V 6 bases short and J 5 bases short, with 13 bases between. The CDR3: CSADEASETQYF. The CDR3 nucleotides read TGCAGTGCGGATGAGGCCTCGGAGACCCAGTACTTC.

The sample holds one count of this clonotype. The chain combines TRBV7-9 with TRBJ2-7; TRBD1 matches 7 bases. CDR1 is SEHNR and CDR2 is FQNEAQ in the germline V gene (reference sequence). Trimming took 5 bases from V and 3 from J; bases not matched to a gene: 7. CDR3 size: 14 residues. The chain's CDR3 is CASSRIRDSYEQYF. DNA for the CDR3: TGTGCCAGCAGCAGAATCCGGGACAGCTACGAGCAGTACTTC.

The chain combines TRBV3-1 with TRBJ1-6; D might be TRBD1 (5 bases). The CDR3 is 18 residues long. Trimming cost V 0 bases and J 6 bases, with 18 bases left between them. The germline V gene has CDR1 LGHDT and CDR2 YNNKEL (reference sequence). The CDR3 DNA is TGTGCCAGCAGCCAAGATCAGGGCAGGCGGAAGTTTAATTCACCCCTCCACTTT. This encodes CASSQDQGRRKFNSPLHF.

This chain connects TRBV19 to TRBJ2-1, with D possibly being TRBD1 or TRBD2 (5 bases each). CDR1 LNHDA and CDR2 SQIVND come from the germline V gene (reference sequence). This CDR3 has 12 amino acids. Trimming cost V 5 bases and J 10 bases, with 12 bases left between them. This CDR3 is CASSPRDPEQFF. CDR3 sequence (DNA): TGTGCCAGTAGTCCGAGGGACCCCGAGCAGTTCTTC.

This clonotype has only a few counts. CDR3 in DNA: TGCAGTGCTAGAGAAACAGGGGTGGGGACCGGGGAGCTGTTTTTT. As protein: CSARETGVGTGELFF. The chain combines TRBV20-1 with TRBJ2-2; TRBD1 matches 7 bases. V lost 0 bases and J lost 5; bases outside the gene matches: 6. CDR1 is DFQATT, CDR2 SNEGSKA, per germline (reference sequence). The CDR3 totals 15 residues.

The sample holds a few counts of this clonotype. This rearrangement joins TRBV5-6 to TRBJ2-7; a possible D gene is TRBD2 (5 bases). The CDR3 contains 15 residues. Germline loops: CDR1 SGHDT, CDR2 YYEEEE. V lost 4 bases and J lost 0, with 14 bases in between. The CDR3 protein is CASSDGLTFSYEQYF. For the CDR3, the DNA is TGTGCCAGCAGCGATGGACTTACTTTCTCCTACGAGCAGTACTTC.

This clonotype has a handful of counts. This sequence joins TRBV4-2 and TRBJ1-1; D gene ambiguous. Germline CDR1 and CDR2: LGHNA and YNFKEQ. V lost 1 base, J lost 3 bases, and 9 bases lay in between. The CDR3 is 14 amino acids. The CDR3 DNA follows: TGTGCCAGCAGCCAAGCGACGGCCCACACTGAAGCTTTCTTT. Its protein is CASSQATAHTEAFF.

The chain uses TRBV6-2 or TRBV6-3 and TRBJ2-3; the D is unclear. The CDR3 is 11 residues long. Germline CDR1 MNHEY, CDR2 SVGEGT. Trimming took off 6 bases at V and 7 bases at J, with 8 bases between the two ends. The CDR3 reads CASSHMNTQYF. In nucleotides, the CDR3 is TGTGCCAGCAGCCACATGAATACGCAGTATTTT.

The chain is built from TRBV5-1 and TRBJ2-7, with 9 bases aligning to TRBD1. V trimming: 1 base; J trimming: 6 bases; junction bases outside the gene matches: 5. The CDR3 runs 14 residues. CDR1 and CDR2 from the germline V gene are SGHRS and YFSETQ. In DNA, the CDR3 is TGCGCCAGCAGCTTGATTACAGGGGGCGGCGAGCAGTACTTC. Residues: CASSLITGGGEQYF.

This clonotype was counted only a few times. The chain carries TRBV5-5 and TRBJ2-1; 7 bases agree with TRBD2. The J segment lost 4 bases and the V segment lost 1 base, leaving 14 bases of the junction unmatched. Per the germline V gene, CDR1 is SGHKS and CDR2 is YYEKEE (reference sequence). CDR3 length: 18 residues. The CDR3 DNA sequence: TGTGCCAGCAGCTTGAGCGGGGTCGGGAGGACCCCATACAATGAGCAGTTCTTC. Protein sequence: CASSLSGVGRTPYNEQFF. Variable domain in full (rest from reference TRBV5-5 and TRBJ2-1): DAGVTQSPTHLIKTRGQQVTLRCSPISGHKSVSWYQQVLGQGPQFIFQYYEKEERGRGNFPDRFSARQFPNYSSELNVNALLLGDSALYLCASSLSGVGRTPYNEQFFGPGTRLTVL.

This clonotype was found a few times. The chain joins TRBV7-2 to TRBJ2-7, with D perhaps TRBD1 (5 bases). The germline V gene has CDR1 SGHTA and CDR2 FQGNSA. Trimming removed 6 bases from V and 0 bases from J, with 12 bases in between. The CDR3 is 14 residues long. The CDR3: CASSSDRFSYEQYF. The CDR3 bases are TGTGCCAGCAGTTCCGACAGATTCTCCTACGAGCAGTACTTC.

The V call is TRBV29-1, the J call TRBJ1-3, with D unclear. This CDR3 is built from 13 residues. Germline V CDR1 and CDR2: SQVTM, ANQGSEA. The V and J ends lost 0 bases and 4 bases respectively, with 7 bases between them. The CDR3 spells CSVEDVAGNTIYF. The DNA for the CDR3 is TGCAGCGTTGAAGATGTAGCAGGAAACACCATATATTTT.

This clonotype was recorded at least ten times. The J gene is TRBJ2-7, the V gene TRBV4-3; D unresolved. The germline V gene encodes CDR1 LGHNA and CDR2 YSLEER. Trimming removed 0 bases at V and 1 base at J, with 13 bases between. The CDR3 sequence is 16 residues long. CDR3 sequence reads: CASSQDSLTVSYEQYF. Here the CDR3 DNA reads TGCGCCAGCAGCCAAGATTCCCTGACCGTTTCCTACGAGCAGTACTTC.

This clonotype was observed a handful of times. The chain employs TRBV20-1 and TRBJ1-2; D might be TRBD1 (5 bases). The CDR3 is 14 residues long. Germline CDR1 is DFQATT and CDR2 is SNEGSKA (reference sequence). With 5 bases removed from V and 4 bases from J, the gap between germline ends came to 17 bases. The CDR3 spells CSAGLREGIYGYTF. The CDR3 DNA sequence: TGCAGTGCTGGACTTAGGGAGGGGATCTATGGCTACACCTTC.

V and J are TRBV4-2 and TRBJ2-5; the match to TRBD2 covers 9 bases. V was clipped by 1 base and J by 4 bases; unmatched bases: 4. This CDR3 spans 15 amino acids. Germline CDR1 reads LGHNA; CDR2 reads YNFKEQ. The CDR3 coding sequence is TGTGCCAGCAGCCAAGGCGCTAGCGGGACAGAGACCCAGTACTTC. The encoded protein is CASSQGASGTETQYF.

The chain recombines TRBV7-8 with TRBJ1-5; D gene uncertain. Germline loops: CDR1 SGHVS, CDR2 FQNEAQ. V lost 5 bases and J 0 bases, leaving 11 bases between the germline ends. The CDR3 has 15 amino acids. The chain's CDR3 is CASSLTPNSNQPQHF. The CDR3 DNA reads TGTGCCAGCAGCCTTACTCCCAATAGCAATCAGCCCCAGCATTTT.

The rearrangement links TRBV11-2 to TRBJ2-1, with D possibly being TRBD2 (5 bases). Trimming left V 2 bases short and J 9 bases short, with 14 bases between. The germline CDR1 and CDR2 sequences are SGHAT and FQNNGV. The CDR3 has 14 amino acids. DNA for the CDR3: TGTGCCAGCAGCTTAATCCCCCTAGCCGGTGAGCAGTTCTTC. As protein: CASSLIPLAGEQFF.

This clonotype occurred many times. J is TRBJ2-1 and V is TRBV20-1; TRBD2 agrees at 10 bases. The germline CDR1 and CDR2 sequences are DFQATT and SNEGSKA (reference sequence). The CDR3 runs to 15 residues. Trimming took 3 bases from V and 5 from J; bases not matched to a gene: 7. Written as DNA, the CDR3 is TGCAGTGCTAGGATACCTAGCGGGAGCCACAATGAGCAGTTCTTC. Protein product: CSARIPSGSHNEQFF.

This clonotype has a count of ten or more. V and J are TRBV29-1 and TRBJ2-7; D perhaps matches TRBD1 (6 bases). Trimming pared 4 bases from V and 7 bases from J, leaving 11 bases between. Germline values: CDR1 SQVTM, CDR2 ANQGSEA. CDR3 length: 11 amino acids. CDR3 residues: CSVGRGAEQYF. Here the CDR3 DNA reads TGCAGCGTTGGCAGGGGTGCGGAGCAGTACTTC.